What follows are 30 T cell receptor beta chains derived from one specimen sequenced in a study of shared clonotypes between healthy human individuals. Generated by immunoSEQ multiplex PCR, the TCRdb table keeps only in-frame clones and is missing some. The data contain 980,000 or so clones, 76% of them seen just once; the ten biggest clones take up approximately 1.5%. Sequencing was performed on memory CD4+ T cells sorted from blood. This sample's subset: CD45RA-negative fraction. These receptor sequences come from a young man in good health.

This clone occurred a few times. In the same sample, other DNA sequences code for this CDR3. The V call is TRBV18, the J call TRBJ2-7; 8 bases fit TRBD2. Trimming cost V 3 bases and J 0 bases; bases outside gene matches: 4. Germline CDR1 is KGHSH and CDR2 is LQKENI. This CDR3 is built from 15 residues. CDR3 residues: CASSPPGLDSYEQYF. CDR3 bases: TGTGCCAGCTCACCCCCGGGACTAGACTCCTACGAGCAGTACTTC. The full variable domain, with the rest looked up from reference TRBV18 and TRBJ2-7, is NAGVMQNPRHLVRRRGQEARLRCSPMKGHSHVYWYRQLPEEGLKFMVYLQKENIIDESGMPKERFSAEFPKEGPSILRIQQVVRGDSAAYFCASSPPGLDSYEQYFGPGTRLTVT.

The chain employs TRBV6-1 and TRBJ2-7; TRBD1 matches 7 bases. CDR3 length equals 13 residues. The germline gives CDR1 MNHNS, CDR2 SASEGT. V lost 6 bases to trimming and J lost 3 bases; unmatched junction nucleotides: 5. The DNA for the CDR3 is TGTGCCAGCAGAGGGGGCAGATTCTACGAGCAGTACTTC. Translating it yields CASRGGRFYEQYF.

This clone appeared a few times. Within the sample, other DNA sequences also encode this same CDR3. The chain uses TRBV7-3 and TRBJ2-3; possibly TRBD2 for D (5 bases). The V end lost 1 base, the J end lost 5 bases, and 7 bases lay between the germline ends. This CDR3 is 13 amino acids long. The germline CDR1 and CDR2 sequences are SGHTA and FQGTGA. The CDR3 sequence: CASSLSRGDTQYF. In DNA, the CDR3 is TGTGCCAGCAGCTTAAGTCGGGGAGATACGCAGTATTTT.

There are many counts of this clone. The chain is built from TRBV11-1 and TRBJ2-1; D might be TRBD2 (6 bases). V shed 3 bases and J shed 9 bases, with 24 bases lying between them. This CDR3 has 17 residues. CDR1 SGHAT and CDR2 FQDESV come from the germline V gene (reference sequence). This CDR3 is CASSFGGFYIGPGEQFF. DNA for the CDR3: TGTGCCAGCAGCTTCGGAGGGTTTTATATCGGGCCAGGTGAGCAGTTCTTC. Using reference TRBV11-1 and TRBJ2-1 for the parts outside the CDR3, the full variable domain is EAEVAQSPRYKITEKSQAVAFWCDPISGHATLYWYRQILGQGPELLVQFQDESVVDDSQLPKDRFSAERLKGVDSTLKIQPAELGDSAMYLCASSFGGFYIGPGEQFFGPGTRLTVL.

The chain combines TRBV19 with TRBJ2-2, with D possibly matching TRBD2 (6 bases). The CDR3 runs to 12 residues. The ends were cut back, 8 bases at V and 3 bases at J, with 7 bases in the middle. Germline V gene sequence: CDR1 LNHDA, CDR2 SQIVND (reference sequence). Written as DNA, the CDR3 is TGTGCCAGTGGAGGGTACACCGGGGAGCTGTTTTTT. Amino acids: CASGGYTGELFF. Variable domain in full (rest from reference TRBV19 and TRBJ2-2): DGGITQSPKYLFRKEGQNVTLSCEQNLNHDAMYWYRQDPGQGLRLIYYSQIVNDFQKGDIAEGYSVSREKKESFPLTVTSAQKNPTAFYLCASGGYTGELFFGEGSRLTVL.

The rearrangement uses TRBV9 and TRBJ2-7; 9 nucleotides match TRBD2. This CDR3 spans 17 amino acids. V shed 0 bases, J shed 7 bases, and the junction held 14 bases outside the gene matches. Germline lookup yields CDR1 SGDLS and CDR2 YYNGEE. This chain's CDR3 is CASSVATFAGGPGEQYF. The CDR3 DNA reads as TGTGCCAGCAGCGTAGCTACTTTCGCGGGAGGGCCTGGGGAGCAGTACTTC.

The genes are TRBV2 and TRBJ1-1; D perhaps matches TRBD1 (5 bases). The CDR3 is 15 residues long. The V gene's germline CDR1 is SNHLY and CDR2 FYNNEI. V gave up 5 bases and J gave up 0 bases, with 13 bases separating them. The CDR3 nucleotides read TGTGCCAGCAGTTCGGACACTCTCTTGAACACTGAAGCTTTCTTT. Translating gives CASSSDTLLNTEAFF.

V is TRBV7-9 and J is TRBJ2-4; D is uncertain. CDR1 SEHNR and CDR2 FQNEAQ come from the germline V gene (reference sequence). CDR3 size: 12 residues. V was cut by 5 bases and J by 3 bases, with 5 bases left in between. The CDR3 region has the DNA TGTGCCAGCAGCGTCAACAAAAACATTCAGTACTTC. Protein: CASSVNKNIQYF. The variable domain in full, with the rest retrieved from reference TRBV7-9 and TRBJ2-4, is DTGVSQNPRHKITKRGQNVTFRCDPISEHNRLYWYRQTLGQGPEFLTYFQNEAQLEKSRLLSDRFSAERPKGSFSTLEIQRTEQGDSAMYLCASSVNKNIQYFGAGTRLSVL.

This chain links TRBV7-9 with TRBJ2-5; D remains unclear. The CDR3 has 16 amino acids. V gave up 4 bases and J gave up 1 base, with 16 bases separating them. CDR1 SEHNR and CDR2 FQNEAQ come from the germline V gene (reference sequence). The CDR3: CASSYRVTRIQETQYF. The CDR3, as DNA: TGTGCCAGCAGCTACCGGGTCACCCGGATCCAAGAGACCCAGTACTTC.

Concerning this clone: In the same sample, other DNA sequences code for this CDR3. The V and J genes are TRBV5-1 and TRBJ2-7; no clear D gene. Trimming shortened V by 4 bases and J by 5 bases, and 7 bases separated the two germline ends. Germline CDR1 and CDR2: SGHRS and YFSETQ. The CDR3 runs to 11 residues. CDR3 nucleotide sequence: TGCGCCAGCAGCCTAAGGGACGAGCAGTACTTC. Translation: CASSLRDEQYF.

This clone was found once. The chain combines TRBV2 with TRBJ2-5; 8 bases match TRBD2. The germline V gene has CDR1 SNHLY and CDR2 FYNNEI. The CDR3 is 17 residues long. The V and J ends lost 6 bases and 1 base, in that order; junction bases with no gene match: 13. The CDR3 DNA follows: TGTGCCAGCAGCGAAAGGGTATTAGCGGGAATCCAAGAGACCCAGTACTTC. This translates into CASSERVLAGIQETQYF.

This clone showed up just a few times. Different DNA sequences within this sample yield the same CDR3. The chain couples TRBV7-9 to TRBJ1-2; D may be TRBD1 (6 bases). V was trimmed by 5 bases and J by 3 bases, leaving 7 bases between them. This CDR3 has 12 residues. The germline gives CDR1 SEHNR, CDR2 FQNEAQ (reference sequence). CDR3 amino acids: CASSRGDYGYTF. The CDR3 nucleotides are TGTGCCAGCAGCAGGGGGGACTATGGCTACACCTTC.

V usage is TRBV7-3 and J usage is TRBJ2-5, with D possibly TRBD2 on 5 matching bases. Germline CDR1 is SGHTA and CDR2 is FQGTGA. Trimming took 5 bases from V and 5 from J, leaving 15 bases between them. The CDR3 is 14 residues long. CDR3 amino acids: CASSPQGSSETQYF. The CDR3 coding sequence is TGTGCCAGCAGCCCCCAAGGCTCTAGCGAGACCCAGTACTTC.

The chain is built from TRBV7-9 and TRBJ2-7; D is ambiguous. The ends were cut back, 10 bases at V and 0 bases at J, with 16 bases in the middle. The length of the CDR3 is 14 residues. Per germline, CDR1 SEHNR and CDR2 FQNEAQ (reference sequence). The CDR3 nucleotides read TGTGCCATCGAAGAAAGTGGAAGCTCCTACGAGCAGTACTTC. This gives the protein CAIEESGSSYEQYF.

The chain combines TRBV18 with TRBJ1-1; 8 bases match TRBD1. Germline CDR1 and CDR2: KGHSH and LQKENI. Trimming cost V 8 bases and J 3 bases; bases outside gene matches: 8. This CDR3 has 14 amino acids. In DNA, the CDR3 is TGTGCCAGCGCTGGACAGGGAAGCGACACTGAAGCTTTCTTT. This gives the protein CASAGQGSDTEAFF.

The chain carries TRBV5-1 and TRBJ2-1; tentatively, D is TRBD2 (5 bases). Trimming pared 4 bases from V and 6 bases from J, leaving 14 bases between. The CDR3 totals 14 residues. Looked up from germline, CDR1 is SGHRS and CDR2 is YFSETQ. The CDR3 DNA reads as TGCGCCAGCAGCCCGGGGTTATGGGGCAATGAGCAGTTCTTC. It codes for CASSPGLWGNEQFF.

The chain is built from TRBV29-1 and TRBJ2-5; D uncertain. V lost 6 bases, J lost 2 bases, and 10 bases lay in between. The CDR3 is 12 residues long. CDR1 is SQVTM and CDR2 is ANQGSEA in the germline V gene. CDR3 sequence: CSVLERQETQYF. CDR3 in DNA: TGCAGCGTCTTGGAGAGGCAAGAGACCCAGTACTTC.

This clone was detected once. The genes are TRBV18 and TRBJ1-2; 9 positions agree with TRBD1. This CDR3 has 14 amino acids. V shed 6 bases and J 4 bases; nucleotides not matched to a gene: 6. Germline loops: CDR1 KGHSH, CDR2 LQKENI. CDR3 coding DNA: TGTGCCAGCTCGCGGGGACAGGGAAGCTATGGCTACACCTTC. As protein: CASSRGQGSYGYTF.

This clone has just a few counts. The chain uses TRBV15 and TRBJ1-2; D unclear. The ends were cut back, 5 bases at V and 5 bases at J, with 12 bases in the middle. This CDR3 is 13 amino acids long. In germline, CDR1 is LNHNV, CDR2 YYDKDF (reference sequence). The CDR3 nucleotides read TGTGCCACCAGCGAGGGTAGGCAGTATGGCTACACCTTC. It specifies CATSEGRQYGYTF.

The rearrangement links TRBV21-1 to TRBJ2-3. TRBV21-1 is classified as a pseudogene. This CDR3 is 14 amino acids long. CDR3 residues: CARSLPTVTDTQYF. The CDR3 nucleotides read TGTGCCAGGTCGCTGCCGACGGTGACAGATACGCAGTATTTT.

This clone was detected once. The chain carries TRBV6-6 and TRBJ1-3, with 7 bases identical to TRBD1. V gave up 6 bases and J gave up 0 bases; unmatched junction bases: 8. Germline V lookup: CDR1 MNHNY, CDR2 SVGAGI (reference sequence). The CDR3 length is 16 residues. This CDR3 reads CASSRDRTLSGNTIYF. As DNA, the CDR3 is TGTGCCAGCAGCCGGGACAGAACTCTCTCTGGAAACACCATATATTTT.

The chain has TRBV6-6 and TRBJ1-2, with a possible D match to TRBD1 (5 bases). V lost 6 bases, J lost 4 bases, and 15 bases lay in between. The V gene's germline CDR1 is MNHNY and CDR2 SVGAGI (reference sequence). The CDR3 contains 14 residues. This CDR3 reads CASSSSQGLYGYTF. CDR3 coding DNA: TGTGCCAGCAGCTCGTCCCAGGGTCTCTATGGCTACACCTTC.

The chain joins TRBV7-2 to TRBJ1-1, with TRBD1 identical over 10 bases. The CDR3 has 15 residues. Trimming took 5 bases from V and 4 from J; bases not matched to a gene: 7. The germline CDR1 and CDR2 sequences are SGHTA and FQGNSA. CDR3: CASSTQGTGVTEAFF. CDR3 nucleotides: TGTGCCAGCAGCACCCAAGGGACAGGGGTCACTGAAGCTTTCTTT.

This chain connects TRBV5-1 to TRBJ2-2; D is possibly TRBD1 (5 bases). The CDR3 sequence is 14 residues long. Germline assignment: CDR1 SGHRS and CDR2 YFSETQ. V gave up 4 bases and J gave up 2 bases, with 9 bases separating them. The DNA of the CDR3 is TGCGCCAGCAGCGCCGACAGAAACACCGGGGAGCTGTTTTTT. Protein: CASSADRNTGELFF. The variable domain in full, completed from reference TRBV5-1 and TRBJ2-2, reads KAGVTQTPRYLIKTRGQQVTLSCSPISGHRSVSWYQQTPGQGLQFLFEYFSETQRNKGNFPGRFSGRQFSNSRSEMNVSTLELGDSALYLCASSADRNTGELFFGEGSRLTVL.

The chain uses TRBV19 and TRBJ1-4; 9 bases line up with TRBD1. With V trimmed by 4 bases and J by 6 bases, 6 bases remained unmatched. CDR3 size: 15 residues. The germline CDR1 and CDR2 sequences are LNHDA and SQIVND (reference sequence). The CDR3 protein is CASSRGQGIDEKLFF. The CDR3 bases are TGTGCCAGTAGTAGGGGACAGGGTATTGATGAAAAACTGTTTTTT.

The chain links TRBV12-5 to TRBJ2-7; possible D gene TRBD1, 6 bases. This CDR3 contains 17 residues. Germline CDR1 reads LGHNT; CDR2 reads FRNRAP. V lost 0 bases and J lost 2, with 17 bases in between. The chain's CDR3 is CASGLVLGAASTYEQYF. Written as DNA, the CDR3 is TGTGCTAGTGGTTTGGTATTGGGGGCGGCCTCAACCTACGAGCAGTACTTC.

This rearrangement joins TRBV7-9 to TRBJ2-6; 9 bases fit TRBD1. This CDR3 region has 17 residues. The ends lost 5 bases at V and 2 bases at J; junction bases unmatched: 7. In germline, CDR1 is SEHNR, CDR2 FQNEAQ (reference sequence). This CDR3 is CASSLTGGAAGANVLTF. DNA of the CDR3: TGTGCCAGCAGCCTTACAGGGGGCGCAGCTGGGGCCAACGTCCTGACTTTC. The variable domain in full, with the rest retrieved from reference TRBV7-9 and TRBJ2-6, is DTGVSQNPRHKITKRGQNVTFRCDPISEHNRLYWYRQTLGQGPEFLTYFQNEAQLEKSRLLSDRFSAERPKGSFSTLEIQRTEQGDSAMYLCASSLTGGAAGANVLTFGAGSRLTVL.

The chain links TRBV7-2 to TRBJ2-5; D may be TRBD2 (5 bases). Germline V CDR1 and CDR2: SGHTA, FQGNSA. The CDR3 has 13 amino acids. Trimming took 4 bases from V and 3 from J, leaving 9 bases between them. CDR3 DNA sequence: TGTGCCAGCAGCTCCCGGACTGAAGAGACCCAGTACTTC. Translation: CASSSRTEETQYF.

The chain joins TRBV5-8 to TRBJ1-5; D possibly corresponds to TRBD1 (6 bases). The CDR3 contains 15 residues. Trimming stripped 6 bases from V and 3 bases from J, with 16 bases between. Germline CDR1 SGHTS, CDR2 YDEGEE. Here the CDR3 DNA reads TGTGCCAGCACCCTTTGGGGGGCGTACAATCAGCCCCAGCATTTT. Its protein is CASTLWGAYNQPQHF.

The CDR3 region is CASSPGANEKLFF. DNA of the CDR3: TGTGCCAGCTCACCAGGGGCTAATGAAAAACTGTTTTTT. The chain links TRBV18 to TRBJ1-4; D ambiguous. This CDR3 is built from 13 residues. V was shortened by 2 bases and J by 3 bases, with 4 bases between the two germline ends. CDR1 and CDR2 (germline): KGHSH, LQKENI.